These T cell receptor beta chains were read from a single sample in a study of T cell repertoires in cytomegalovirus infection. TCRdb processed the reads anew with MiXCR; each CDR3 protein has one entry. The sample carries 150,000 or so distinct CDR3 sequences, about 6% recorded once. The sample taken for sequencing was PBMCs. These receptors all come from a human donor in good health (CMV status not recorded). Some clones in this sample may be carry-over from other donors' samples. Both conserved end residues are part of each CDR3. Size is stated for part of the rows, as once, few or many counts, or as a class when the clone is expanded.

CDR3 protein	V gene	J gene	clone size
CASSAQDRSYEQYF	TRBV2	TRBJ2-7	.
CSASGTKIVDTQYF	TRBV20-1	TRBJ2-3	once
CASSYSGPVRAEAFF	TRBV6-5	TRBJ1-1	many
CASSPGLLNTEAFF	TRBV7-3	TRBJ1-1	many
CASSLFPQGAGGYTF	TRBV7-8	TRBJ1-2	many
CASSSRQGGSPLHF	TRBV7-2	TRBJ1-6	many
CASSYTSNGQGTWSPLHF	TRBV6-2/TRBV6-3	TRBJ1-6	many
CSASRWTSGGIDTQYF	TRBV20-1	TRBJ2-3	few
CASRADNQPQHF	TRBV2	TRBJ1-5	.
CASSLDRVVSYEQYF	TRBV11-2	TRBJ2-7	many
CASRTTGGTYEQYF	TRBV11-2	TRBJ2-7	many
CASRAGGRLDTQYF	TRBV27	TRBJ2-3	few
CASASDRDREKLFF	TRBV10-3	TRBJ1-4	many
CASSSGGEQYF	TRBV7-2	TRBJ2-7	many
CASSLALANEQFF	TRBV27	TRBJ2-1	many
CASSYGAGARGTDTQYF	TRBV6-2/TRBV6-3	TRBJ2-3	.
CSVMGLVYTDTQYF	TRBV29-1	TRBJ2-3	few